The 26 T cell receptor beta chains reported below all come from one sample, sequenced in a study of beta chain features in type 1 diabetes. General study results and limits: In every one of the four CD4+ subsets, TCRB CDR3s were moderately but significantly shorter in Type 1 diabetes patients.

Their antigens remain unidentified. The sequenced template was cDNA made from the entire isolated RNA. The table came from immunoSEQ multiplex PCR; TCRdb's copy has only in-frame clones and leaves some out. The sample lists about 240,000 clones, about 14% occurring once. The sequencing input was naive CD4+ T cells from blood. These receptors originate from a man aged 30 to 39 with type 1 diabetes.

The chain is built from TRBV14 and TRBJ2-1; TRBD1 matches at 10 bases. The CDR3 sequence is 19 residues long. Germline trimming cut 1 base from V and 7 bases from J; bases unmatched to any gene: 16. Germline V gives CDR1 SGHDN, CDR2 FVKESK. This CDR3 reads CASSQVRQPGTGAWNEQFF. The CDR3 nucleotides read TGTGCCAGCAGCCAAGTACGGCAACCCGGGACAGGGGCGTGGAATGAGCAGTTCTTC.

This chain links TRBV6-6 with TRBJ1-1; weak D call: TRBD1 (6 bases). Germline values: CDR1 MNHNY, CDR2 SVGAGI (reference sequence). Trimming shortened V by 6 bases and J by 0 bases, and 14 bases separated the two germline ends. CDR3 size: 15 residues. CDR3 residues: CASREGQPMNTEAFF. In DNA, the CDR3 is TGTGCCAGCAGAGAAGGACAGCCTATGAACACTGAAGCTTTCTTT.

V is TRBV4-2 and J is TRBJ1-2, with D possibly matching TRBD1 (6 bases). This CDR3 has 17 amino acids. CDR1 LGHNA and CDR2 YNFKEQ come from the germline V gene. Trimming removed 0 bases at V and 3 bases at J, with 17 bases between. CDR3 protein: CASSQDRDRTAHYGYTF. In nucleotides, the CDR3 is TGTGCCAGCAGCCAAGACCGAGATCGGACAGCCCACTATGGCTACACCTTC.

This clone was observed a handful of times. The rearrangement joins TRBV29-1 to TRBJ2-1; D possibly corresponds to TRBD2 (6 bases). The CDR3 has 12 amino acids. V gave up 8 bases and J gave up 3 bases, with 11 bases separating them. From germline, CDR1 is SQVTM and CDR2 ANQGSEA. The CDR3 sequence: CSIRGFYNEQFF. The CDR3 DNA follows: TGCAGCATTCGGGGGTTCTACAATGAGCAGTTCTTC.

This clone was found a few times. The chain carries TRBV20-1 and TRBJ2-1; tentative D call: TRBD2 (6 bases). Looked up from germline, CDR1 is DFQATT and CDR2 is SNEGSKA (reference sequence). CDR3 length: 11 amino acids. The V gene lost 3 bases and the J gene lost 7 bases, with 7 bases spanning the gap. In nucleotides, the CDR3 is TGCAGTGCTAGTCGGGAGAATGAGCAGTTCTTC. It encodes CSASRENEQFF.

The V and J genes are TRBV6-5 and TRBJ2-7; weak D call: TRBD1 (6 bases). The germline V gene encodes CDR1 MNHEY and CDR2 SVGAGI. The CDR3 loop spans 15 amino acids. Trimming stripped 4 bases from V and 0 bases from J, with 13 bases between. Here the CDR3 DNA reads TGTGCCAGCAGTTTTCGGGACACTGGCTCCTACGAGCAGTACTTC. Amino acids: CASSFRDTGSYEQYF.

This clone has more than one count but fewer than ten. This sequence joins TRBV11-2 and TRBJ2-1, with D possibly matching TRBD2 (6 bases). Looked up from germline, CDR1 is SGHAT and CDR2 is FQNNGV. This CDR3 region has 15 residues. V was pared by 5 bases and J by 0 bases, with 11 bases between. For the CDR3, the DNA is TGTGCCAGCAGCGTCGGGGGTAGCTCCTACAATGAGCAGTTCTTC. Translating gives CASSVGGSSYNEQFF.

This clone was seen a handful of times. This chain uses TRBV29-1 with TRBJ2-3, with 12 bases identical to TRBD2. The ends lost 6 bases at V and 4 bases at J; junction bases unmatched: 5. Germline CDR1 reads SQVTM; CDR2 reads ANQGSEA. The CDR3 is 14 amino acids. CDR3: CSVKTSGSSDTQYF. For the CDR3, the DNA is TGCAGCGTCAAGACTAGCGGGAGTTCAGATACGCAGTATTTT.

The rearrangement uses TRBV5-1 and TRBJ2-7; possibly TRBD2 for D (5 bases). The germline V and J ends were trimmed by 4 bases and 4 bases, with 15 bases remaining between them. The V gene's germline CDR1 is SGHRS and CDR2 YFSETQ. The CDR3 spans 14 residues. The CDR3 is CASSPRGDKYEQYF. CDR3 nucleotide sequence: TGCGCCAGCAGCCCCCGGGGAGACAAATACGAGCAGTACTTC. Combining the CDR3 with reference TRBV5-1 and TRBJ2-7 gives the whole variable domain KAGVTQTPRYLIKTRGQQVTLSCSPISGHRSVSWYQQTPGQGLQFLFEYFSETQRNKGNFPGRFSGRQFSNSRSEMNVSTLELGDSALYLCASSPRGDKYEQYFGPGTRLTVT.

The V call is TRBV7-9, the J call TRBJ2-1, with D possibly TRBD1 on 5 matching bases. The CDR3 has 14 residues. Trimming removed 0 bases from V and 6 bases from J, with 9 bases in between. Looked up from germline, CDR1 is SEHNR and CDR2 is FQNEAQ (reference sequence). In DNA form, the CDR3 reads TGTGCCAGCAGCTTAGCGGGGCTAGTCAATGAGCAGTTCTTC. It encodes CASSLAGLVNEQFF. The variable domain in full, with the rest retrieved from reference TRBV7-9 and TRBJ2-1, is DTGVSQNPRHKITKRGQNVTFRCDPISEHNRLYWYRQTLGQGPEFLTYFQNEAQLEKSRLLSDRFSAERPKGSFSTLEIQRTEQGDSAMYLCASSLAGLVNEQFFGPGTRLTVL.

J is TRBJ1-1 and V is TRBV2; no reliable D call. V was cut by 6 bases and J by 4 bases, with 9 bases left in between. Germline CDR1 is SNHLY and CDR2 is FYNNEI. The length of the CDR3 is 12 residues. The CDR3, as DNA: TGTGCCAGCAGAAGATTAGTCACTGAAGCTTTCTTT. It encodes CASRRLVTEAFF.

This chain links TRBV29-1 with TRBJ1-2, with 7 bases matching TRBD1. In germline, CDR1 is SQVTM, CDR2 ANQGSEA. The CDR3 runs to 12 residues. The V gene end was trimmed by 6 bases and the J gene end by 7 bases; junction bases not matched to a gene: 8. CDR3 sequence: CSVSDRAGGYTF. CDR3 sequence (DNA): TGCAGCGTCAGCGACAGGGCAGGTGGCTACACCTTC.

J is TRBJ2-1 and V is TRBV30; 9 bases are shared with TRBD2. The J segment lost 2 bases and the V segment lost 4 bases, leaving 6 bases of the junction unmatched. CDR1 GTSNPN and CDR2 SVGIG come from the germline V gene (reference sequence). The CDR3 totals 15 residues. As DNA, the CDR3 is TGTGCCTGGACCCTAGGCGGGAGGGCCTACAATGAGCAGTTCTTC. Amino acids: CAWTLGGRAYNEQFF.

The J gene is TRBJ1-2, the V gene TRBV6-1; D is ambiguous. The CDR3 is 14 amino acids. CDR1 is MNHNS, CDR2 SASEGT, per germline. V shed 4 bases and J shed 7 bases, with 16 bases lying between them. CDR3 residues: CASSVGSTDPGYTF. DNA for the CDR3: TGTGCCAGCAGTGTGGGCAGCACAGATCCTGGCTACACCTTC.

The chain recombines TRBV19 with TRBJ1-2; 7 nucleotides line up with TRBD1. The CDR3 covers 15 residues. Germline V gene lookup returns CDR1 LNHDA and CDR2 SQIVND (reference sequence). With 5 bases clipped from V and 4 bases from J, the junction kept 10 bases outside the gene matches. The CDR3 bases are TGTGCCAGTAGTGTCCGGGACAGAAGTTTCTATGGCTACACCTTC. Its protein product is CASSVRDRSFYGYTF.

This clone has more than one count but fewer than ten. The chain employs TRBV7-9 and TRBJ2-1; the match to TRBD2 covers 13 bases. CDR1 and CDR2 from the germline V gene are SEHNR and FQNEAQ (reference sequence). J gave up 4 bases and V 6 bases, and 6 bases lay outside the gene matches. The CDR3 sequence is 16 residues long. This chain's CDR3 is CASSRTSGSLYNEQFF. As DNA, the CDR3 is TGTGCCAGCAGTAGGACTAGCGGGAGCCTGTACAATGAGCAGTTCTTC.

The chain is built from TRBV7-9 and TRBJ1-1; the D gene is possibly TRBD1 (6 bases). The V end was cut by 5 bases, the J end by 6 bases, with 16 bases between. CDR1 is SEHNR and CDR2 is FQNEAQ in the germline V gene (reference sequence). The CDR3 runs 14 residues. CDR3 in amino acids: CASSNKYRVSEAFF. CDR3 bases: TGTGCCAGCAGCAACAAATACAGGGTCTCTGAAGCTTTCTTT.

This clone occurred a few times. This chain connects TRBV19 to TRBJ2-1, with 14 bases aligning to TRBD2. This CDR3 has 15 amino acids. V lost 4 bases to trimming and J lost 9 bases; unmatched junction nucleotides: 5. Germline loops: CDR1 LNHDA, CDR2 SQIVND (reference sequence). The CDR3 sequence: CASSKGTSGSFEQFF. CDR3 DNA: TGTGCCAGTAGTAAGGGGACTAGCGGGAGTTTTGAGCAGTTCTTC.

A few counts support this clone. V usage is TRBV30 and J usage is TRBJ2-1; TRBD1 matches at 7 bases. CDR1 and CDR2 (germline): GTSNPN, SVGIG (reference sequence). The CDR3 has 14 amino acids. Germline trimming cut 3 bases from V and 8 bases from J; bases unmatched to any gene: 10. The DNA for the CDR3 is TGTGCCTGGAGCGAGGGGGCTCTGATCGATGAGCAGTTCTTC. This sequence encodes CAWSEGALIDEQFF.

This clone was seen more than once but under ten times. The rearrangement uses TRBV7-2 and TRBJ2-3; 8 bases match TRBD2. After removal of 5 bases from V and 0 bases from J, the junction contained 7 bases not matched to a gene. CDR1 is SGHTA, CDR2 FQGNSA, per germline. The CDR3 is made up of 16 amino acids. The CDR3 DNA follows: TGTGCCAGCAGCGTGTTTAGCGGGACTAGCACAGATACGCAGTATTTT. Translated: CASSVFSGTSTDTQYF.

CDR3 in amino acids: CASSRGELAKNIQYF. The CDR3 coding sequence is TGTGCCAGCAGTCGGGGGGAACTAGCCAAAAACATTCAGTACTTC. V gene TRBV6-5 combines with J gene TRBJ2-4, with 7 bases lining up with TRBD2. This CDR3 comprises 15 residues. J gave up 0 bases and V 5 bases, and 4 bases lay outside the gene matches. The germline gives CDR1 MNHEY, CDR2 SVGAGI.

This clone came up once. The chain recombines TRBV7-2 with TRBJ1-1; TRBD1 agrees at 9 bases. Germline V gene data show CDR1 as SGHTA and CDR2 as FQGNSA. V lost 5 bases to trimming and J lost 5 bases; unmatched junction nucleotides: 9. The CDR3 loop spans 15 amino acids. The CDR3 DNA follows: TGTGCCAGCAGCCCGCGCGACAGGGGGGGGACTGAAGCTTTCTTT. Protein product: CASSPRDRGGTEAFF. Variable domain in full (rest from reference TRBV7-2 and TRBJ1-1): GAGVSQSPSNKVTEKGKDVELRCDPISGHTALYWYRQSLGQGLEFLIYFQGNSAPDKSGLPSDRFSAERTGGSVSTLTIQRTQQEDSAVYLCASSPRDRGGTEAFFGQGTRLTVV.

The gene calls are TRBV25-1 and TRBJ1-4, with D perhaps TRBD1 (5 bases). This CDR3 contains 13 residues. V lost 5 bases and J lost 5, with 9 bases in between. Looked up from germline, CDR1 is MGHDK and CDR2 is SYGVNS. The chain's CDR3 is CASSSGGNEKLFF. The CDR3 coding sequence is TGTGCCAGCAGTTCCGGGGGGAATGAAAAACTGTTTTTT.

There are a few counts of this clone. V usage is TRBV5-4 and J usage is TRBJ1-2, with a tentative D call TRBD1 (6 bases). CDR3 length equals 15 residues. V lost 5 bases to trimming and J lost 3 bases, with 17 bases between them. Germline lookup yields CDR1 SGHNT and CDR2 YYREEE (reference sequence). CDR3 loop: CASSLDGGRDYGYTF. The CDR3 DNA reads as TGTGCCAGCAGTCTGGACGGGGGGCGCGACTATGGCTACACCTTC. Full variable domain (missing parts from reference TRBV5-4 and TRBJ1-2): ETGVTQSPTHLIKTRGQQVTLRCSSQSGHNTVSWYQQALGQGPQFIFQYYREEENGRGNFPPRFSGLQFPNYSSELNVNALELDDSALYLCASSLDGGRDYGYTFGSGTRLTVV.

V is TRBV2 and J is TRBJ1-2; 8 bases agree with TRBD1. V was pared by 10 bases and J by 1 base, with 8 bases of the junction left unmatched. This CDR3 is built from 14 residues. CDR1 and CDR2 from the germline V gene are SNHLY and FYNNEI. The CDR3 nucleotides are TGTGCCAACAACCGGGACAGGATTAACTATGGCTACACCTTC. This codes for CANNRDRINYGYTF. The whole variable domain, filled in from reference TRBV2 and TRBJ1-2, reads EPEVTQTPSHQVTQMGQEVILRCVPISNHLYFYWYRQILGQKVEFLVSFYNNEISEKSEIFDDQFSVERPDGSNFTLKIRSTKLEDSAMYFCANNRDRINYGYTFGSGTRLTVV.

The chain joins TRBV5-1 to TRBJ2-2; TRBD2 matches at 10 bases. The V gene end was trimmed by 5 bases and the J gene end by 5 bases; junction bases not matched to a gene: 6. Germline V lookup: CDR1 SGHRS, CDR2 YFSETQ. The CDR3 extends over 15 amino acids. The CDR3 nucleotides are TGCGCCAGCAGAAAAGCGGGAGGGGAGACCGGGGAGCTGTTTTTT. Translated: CASRKAGGETGELFF.